What follows is one TCR beta chain and its context. The source of the sample is a study of T cells expressing NK-cell markers. Study context: With respect to HCMV, most of the eight sequenced donors were seropositive, and one was seronegative.

The CDR3 covers 15 residues. CDR1 MNHEY and CDR2 SMNVEV come from the germline V gene (reference sequence). In generating TCR beta cDNA, 5'RACE template switching with UMIs was used. TCRdb re-called the 5' RACE reads and shows each CDR3 protein once, DNA omitted. The sample includes roughly 280,000 distinct CDR3 sequences. The TCR originated in a man aged 18 to 30 in good health. The V gene is TRBV27, the J gene TRBJ2-1; TCRdb's D call of TRBD2 is untestable without DNA. The material sequenced was blood T cells: a sorted CD56 or NKG2C T cell subset, CD4+ or CD8+ T cells, or bulk PBMC T cells (not recorded which). The CDR3 reads CASSLRLAGWGEQFF.